The 3 T cell receptor beta chains below come from one sample, sequenced in a study of radiotherapy plus CTLA-4 blockade in lung cancer. Sequenced by immunoSEQ multiplex PCR; TCRdb stores in-frame clones only, minus some. Among about 110,000 clones listed, about 83% were seen once. The sample in question was peripheral blood, obtained from a patient treated with radiotherapy plus ipilimumab. Every receptor here comes from a human donor with non-small cell lung cancer that progressed on radiotherapy plus ipilimumab. Some clones in this sample may be carry-over from other donors' samples.

J is TRBJ1-2 and V is TRBV5-4, with no clear D. The germline CDR1 and CDR2 sequences are SGHNT and YYREEE (reference sequence). The CDR3 is 15 amino acids. Between the trimmed V and J ends, which lost 1 base and 0 bases, there was a span of 10 bases. CDR3 in DNA: TGTGCCAGCAGCTTGTATCGGGCAACTAACTATGGCTACACCTTC. Translating gives CASSLYRATNYGYTF. The full variable domain, its missing parts supplied by reference TRBV5-4 and TRBJ1-2, is ETGVTQSPTHLIKTRGQQVTLRCSSQSGHNTVSWYQQALGQGPQFIFQYYREEENGRGNFPPRFSGLQFPNYSSELNVNALELDDSALYLCASSLYRATNYGYTFGSGTRLTVV.

The CDR3 loop is CASSFEGIGSYEQYF. The CDR3 DNA sequence: TGCGCCAGCAGCTTCGAAGGGATAGGTAGCTACGAGCAGTACTTC. The V and J genes are TRBV5-1 and TRBJ2-7, with unresolved D. Between the trimmed V and J ends, which lost 2 bases and 3 bases, there was a span of 15 bases. Per germline, CDR1 SGHRS and CDR2 YFSETQ. CDR3 length equals 15 residues. Together with reference TRBV5-1 and TRBJ2-7, the CDR3 gives the full variable domain: KAGVTQTPRYLIKTRGQQVTLSCSPISGHRSVSWYQQTPGQGLQFLFEYFSETQRNKGNFPGRFSGRQFSNSRSEMNVSTLELGDSALYLCASSFEGIGSYEQYFGPGTRLTVT.

The chain joins TRBV12-5 to TRBJ1-6; D not certain. Trimming stripped 5 bases from V and 6 bases from J, with 11 bases between. CDR1 and CDR2 from the germline V gene are LGHNT and FRNRAP. CDR3 length: 14 residues. The CDR3: CASGQEVANSPLHF. CDR3 coding DNA: TGTGCTAGTGGTCAAGAGGTAGCTAATTCACCCCTCCACTTT.